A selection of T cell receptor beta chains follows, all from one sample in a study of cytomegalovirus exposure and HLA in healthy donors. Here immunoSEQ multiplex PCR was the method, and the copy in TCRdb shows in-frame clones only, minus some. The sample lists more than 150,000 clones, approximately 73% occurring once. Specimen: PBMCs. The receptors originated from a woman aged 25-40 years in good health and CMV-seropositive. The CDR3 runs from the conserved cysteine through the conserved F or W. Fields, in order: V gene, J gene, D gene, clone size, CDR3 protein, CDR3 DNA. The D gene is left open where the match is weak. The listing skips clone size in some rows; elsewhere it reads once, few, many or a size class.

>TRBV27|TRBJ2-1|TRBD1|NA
CASSLFQGASYNEQFF
TGTGCCAGCAGTTTATTCCAGGGGGCATCCTACAATGAGCAGTTCTTC
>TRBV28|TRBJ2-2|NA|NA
CASSFFAGLNTGELFF
TGTGCCAGCAGTTTTTTCGCGGGTTTAAACACCGGGGAGCTGTTTTTT
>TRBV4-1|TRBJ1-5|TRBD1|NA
CASSRTGLLSQPQHF
TGCGCCAGCAGTCGGACAGGGTTACTGAGTCAGCCCCAGCATTTT
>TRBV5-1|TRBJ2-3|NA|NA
CASSTTWDTNTDTQYF
TGCGCCAGCAGCACGACGTGGGACACCAACACAGATACGCAGTATTTT
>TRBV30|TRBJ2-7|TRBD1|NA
CAWSPRTGKTLKYF
TGTGCCTGGAGCCCCCGGACAGGGAAAACCCTTAAGTACTTC
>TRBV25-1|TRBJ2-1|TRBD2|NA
CASSDTSGVYNEQFF
TGTGCCAGCAGTGACACTAGCGGGGTCTACAATGAGCAGTTCTTC
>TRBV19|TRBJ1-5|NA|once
CASRVGNQPQHF
TGTGCCAGCAGGGTAGGGAATCAGCCCCAGCATTTT
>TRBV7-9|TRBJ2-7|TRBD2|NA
CASSLSSGGSYEQYF
TGTGCCAGCAGCTTATCCAGCGGGGGCTCCTACGAGCAGTACTTC
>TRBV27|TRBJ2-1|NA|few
CASSSGHRNEQFF
TGTGCCAGCAGTTCCGGACATCGGAATGAGCAGTTCTTC
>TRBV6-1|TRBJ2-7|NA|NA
CASSEGGRTYEQYF
TGTGCCAGCAGTGAAGGTGGCAGGACCTACGAGCAGTACTTC
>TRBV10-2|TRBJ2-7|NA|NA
CASISEAGIGHEQYF
TGCGCCAGCATCAGTGAGGCGGGGATTGGGCACGAGCAGTACTTC
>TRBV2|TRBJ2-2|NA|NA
CASRVDSTGELFF
TGTGCCAGCAGGGTGGACTCCACCGGGGAGCTGTTTTTT
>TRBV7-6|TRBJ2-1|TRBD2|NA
CASSLQTGTRDNEQFF
TGTGCCAGCAGCCTACAGACGGGGACTAGAGACAATGAGCAGTTCTTC
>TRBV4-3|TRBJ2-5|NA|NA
CASSQGHGTSQYF
TGCGCCAGCAGCCAAGGTCACGGGACAAGCCAGTACTTC
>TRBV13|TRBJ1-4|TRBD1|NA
CASSGAGTGGAANEKLFF
TGTGCCAGCAGTGGGGCCGGGACAGGGGGCGCGGCTAATGAAAAACTGTTTTTT
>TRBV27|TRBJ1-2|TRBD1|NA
CASSWGRDRGNYGYTF
TGTGCCAGCAGTTGGGGGCGGGACAGGGGGAACTATGGCTACACCTTC
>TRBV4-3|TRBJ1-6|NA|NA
CASSSRSRISYNSPLHF
TGCGCCAGCAGCTCCCGTAGCCGGATCTCCTATAATTCACCCCTCCACTTT
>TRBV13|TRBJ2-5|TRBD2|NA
CASSLGLAGVQETQYF
TGTGCCAGCAGCTTAGGCCTAGCGGGGGTTCAAGAGACCCAGTACTTC
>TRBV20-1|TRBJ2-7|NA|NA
CSAKTDYEQYF
TGCAGTGCGAAGACAGACTACGAGCAGTACTTC
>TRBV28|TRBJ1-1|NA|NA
CASDGRGTMNTEAFF
TGTGCCAGCGACGGACGGGGAACTATGAACACTGAAGCTTTCTTT
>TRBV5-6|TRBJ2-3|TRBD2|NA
CASSPTSGVPFSTDTQYF
TGTGCCAGCAGCCCCACTAGCGGGGTTCCCTTCAGCACAGATACGCAGTATTTT
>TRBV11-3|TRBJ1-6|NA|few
CAGSLDQSGSSYNSPLHF
TGTGCCGGCAGCTTAGATCAGAGCGGGAGCTCCTATAATTCACCCCTCCACTTT
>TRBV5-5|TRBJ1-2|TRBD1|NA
CASSDQQGAYGYTF
TGTGCCAGCAGCGATCAACAGGGGGCCTATGGCTACACCTTC
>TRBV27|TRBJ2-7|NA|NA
CASSLAGQSSYEQYF
TGTGCCAGCAGTCTTGCTGGACAGAGCTCCTACGAGCAGTACTTC
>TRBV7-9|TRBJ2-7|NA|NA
CASSLGGGDEQYF
TGTGCCAGCAGCTTAGGGGGGGGCGACGAGCAGTACTTC
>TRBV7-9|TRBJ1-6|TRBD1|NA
CASSFGQGGSYNSPLHF
TGTGCCAGCAGCTTCGGACAGGGGGGCTCCTATAATTCACCCCTCCACTTT
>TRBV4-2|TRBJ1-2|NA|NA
CASSQDAGLDYGYTF
TGTGCCAGCAGCCAAGATGCCGGGTTGGACTATGGCTACACCTTC
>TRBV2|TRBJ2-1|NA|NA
CACRPGLSYNEQFF
TGTGCCTGCAGGCCTGGGCTCTCCTACAATGAGCAGTTCTTC
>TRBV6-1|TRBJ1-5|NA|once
CASSERGSSNQPQHF
TGTGCCAGCAGTGAAAGGGGGTCAAGCAATCAGCCCCAGCATTTT
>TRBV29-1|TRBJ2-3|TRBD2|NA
CSVGTSGGAGDTQYF
TGCAGCGTTGGGACTAGCGGGGGGGCAGGAGATACGCAGTATTTT
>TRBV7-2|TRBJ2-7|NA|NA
CASSLIVLREFYEQYF
TGTGCCAGCAGCTTAATTGTCTTGAGGGAATTCTACGAGCAGTACTTC
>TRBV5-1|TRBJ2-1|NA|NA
CASSVGVPYNEQFF
TGCGCCAGCAGCGTAGGGGTCCCATACAATGAGCAGTTCTTC
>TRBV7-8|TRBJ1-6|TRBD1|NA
CASSLDRANSPLHF
TGTGCCAGCAGCCTCGACAGGGCTAATTCACCCCTCCACTTT
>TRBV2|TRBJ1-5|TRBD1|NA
CATSTGPQPQHF
TGTGCCACCTCGACAGGGCCGCAGCCCCAGCATTTT
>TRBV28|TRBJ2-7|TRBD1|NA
CPKRDSLYEQYF
TGCCCAAAAAGGGACAGCCTCTACGAGCAGTACTTC
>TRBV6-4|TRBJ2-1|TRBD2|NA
CASSGSSGGAYNEQFF
TGTGCCAGCAGCGGTTCTAGCGGGGGGGCTTACAATGAGCAGTTCTTC
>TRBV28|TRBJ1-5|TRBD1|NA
CASSRETPPDREVQPQHF
TGTGCCAGCAGTCGCGAAACACCCCCGGACAGGGAAGTCCAGCCCCAGCATTTT
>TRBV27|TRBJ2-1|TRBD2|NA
CASSFLGGTSGAYNEQFF
TGTGCCAGCAGTTTCTTAGGGGGGACTAGCGGCGCCTACAATGAGCAGTTCTTC
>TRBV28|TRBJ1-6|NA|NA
CASRPNRQSSYNSPLHF
TGTGCCAGCAGACCTAACCGACAGAGCTCCTATAATTCACCCCTCCACTTT
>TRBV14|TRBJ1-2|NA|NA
CASSQEAWGRHYGYTF
TGTGCCAGCAGCCAAGAGGCTTGGGGCAGGCACTATGGCTACACCTTC
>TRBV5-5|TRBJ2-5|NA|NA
CASSLAEPCAADPQETQYF
TGTGCCAGCAGCTTGGCCGAGCCGTGTGCGGCAGACCCACAAGAGACCCAGTACTTC
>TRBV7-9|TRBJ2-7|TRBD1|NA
CASSLDGGTGRYSYEQYF
TGTGCCAGCAGCTTAGACGGAGGGACAGGGCGTTACTCCTACGAGCAGTACTTC
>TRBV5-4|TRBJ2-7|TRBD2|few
CASSVGTSGGSLSSYEQYF
TGTGCCAGCAGCGTCGGGACTAGCGGGGGTTCCCTAAGCTCCTACGAGCAGTACTTC
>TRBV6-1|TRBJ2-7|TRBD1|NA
CASIISTGTYEQYF
TGTGCCAGCATTATATCGACAGGGACCTACGAGCAGTACTTC
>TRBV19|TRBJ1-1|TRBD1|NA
CASSIRTGGGMNTEAFF
TGTGCCAGTAGTATAAGAACAGGGGGAGGGATGAACACTGAAGCTTTCTTT
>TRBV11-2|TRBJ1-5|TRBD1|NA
CASSYGTGEAQHF
TGTGCCAGCAGCTACGGGACAGGGGAGGCCCAGCATTTT
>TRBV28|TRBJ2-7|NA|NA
CASMGNSYEQYF
TGTGCCAGCATGGGCAACTCCTACGAGCAGTACTTC
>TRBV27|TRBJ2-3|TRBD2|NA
CASSARLAYTQYF
TGTGCCAGCAGTGCCCGACTAGCCTATACGCAGTATTTT
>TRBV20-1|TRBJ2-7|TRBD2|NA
CSASRGVEQYF
TGCAGTGCCTCCCGGGGGGTTGAGCAGTACTTC
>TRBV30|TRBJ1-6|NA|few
CAWSGLDNSPLHF
TGTGCCTGGAGTGGGCTAGATAATTCACCCCTCCACTTT
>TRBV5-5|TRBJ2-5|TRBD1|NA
CASSRGQGIETQYF
TGTGCCAGCAGCCGGGGACAGGGGATAGAGACCCAGTACTTC
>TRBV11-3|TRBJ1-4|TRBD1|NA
CASSFGTVNEKLFF
TGTGCCAGCAGCTTCGGGACAGTCAATGAAAAACTGTTTTTT
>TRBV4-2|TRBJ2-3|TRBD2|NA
CASSQILFQRGVPDTQYF
TGTGCCAGCAGCCAGATCCTTTTTCAGCGGGGGGTTCCAGATACGCAGTATTTT